The rows below give T cell receptor beta chains drawn from one sample of a study of a mutant IDH1 vaccine in newly diagnosed glioma. Produced via immunoSEQ multiplex PCR; TCRdb's table is partial and in-frame only. The sample includes more than 50,000 clones, around three fifths seen only once; the top ten take 4% to 5.5%. The antigens these receptors bind are not known. The sequenced sample was peripheral blood mononuclear cells (PBMCs), obtained from a glioma patient whose treatment included an IDH1 peptide vaccine. Receptor source: a middle-aged man with glioma. Some clones in this sample may be carry-over from other donors' samples. Both conserved end residues are part of each CDR3. The order of the fields is clone size, J gene, V gene, D gene, CDR3 protein, CDR3 DNA. The D gene is left open where the match is weak. Size tells how often a clone was seen (once, few, many) or the class of an expanded clone, and some rows leave it out.

-	TRBJ2-5	TRBV19	TRBD2	CASSNLAGGQETQYF	TGTGCCAGTAGTAACTTAGCGGGGGGGCAAGAGACCCAGTACTTC
-	TRBJ2-7	TRBV7-9	-	CASSGSSYEQYF	TGTGCCAGCAGTGGGAGCTCCTACGAGCAGTACTTC
few	TRBJ1-2	TRBV29-1	TRBD1	CSVEVTQGGYGYTF	TGCAGCGTTGAAGTGACACAGGGGGGGTATGGCTACACCTTC
-	TRBJ1-2	TRBV5-5	TRBD1	CASSFSESGTAHGYTF	TGTGCCAGCAGCTTTTCGGAATCCGGGACAGCCCATGGCTACACCTTC
-	TRBJ1-3	TRBV7-2	-	CASSLLGVGGNTIYF	TGTGCCAGCAGCTTGCTGGGGGTGGGGGGAAACACCATATATTTT
-	TRBJ2-5	TRBV7-6	-	CASSLASGSGETQYF	TGTGCCAGCAGCTTAGCGAGCGGGTCTGGAGAGACCCAGTACTTC
-	TRBJ1-2	TRBV29-1	TRBD1	CSADRVEDGYTF	TGCAGCGCCGACAGGGTGGAGGATGGCTACACCTTC
-	TRBJ2-1	TRBV7-9	TRBD1	CASSLRGGPRSYNEQFF	TGTGCCAGCAGCTTACGAGGGGGCCCTAGGTCCTACAATGAGCAGTTCTTC
-	TRBJ1-2	TRBV6-5	TRBD1	CASSSYLGTGAYGYTF	TGTGCCAGCAGTTCCTACCTCGGGACAGGGGCCTATGGCTACACCTTC
medium-sized	TRBJ2-7	TRBV19	TRBD1	CASSRDRSLYEQYF	TGTGCCAGTTCACGGGACAGAAGCCTCTACGAGCAGTACTTC
few	TRBJ2-1	TRBV7-6	-	CASSTQGGSYNEQFF	TGTGCCAGCAGCACCCAAGGGGGCTCCTACAATGAGCAGTTCTTC
-	TRBJ2-7	TRBV5-5	-	CASSPSSYEQYF	TGTGCCAGCAGTCCCTCCTCCTACGAGCAGTACTTC
few	TRBJ1-1	TRBV27	-	CASSLQGGTEAFF	TGTGCCAGCAGTTTACAGGGAGGTACTGAAGCTTTCTTT
few	TRBJ2-2	TRBV5-1	-	CASSLSFVGGELFF	TGCGCCAGCAGCTTAAGCTTCGTGGGCGGGGAGCTGTTTTTT
-	TRBJ1-4	TRBV15	-	CATSSDRATNEKLFF	TGTGCCACCAGCAGCGACAGAGCAACTAATGAAAAACTGTTTTTT
-	TRBJ2-3	TRBV2	TRBD2	CASSELAGVADTQYF	TGTGCCAGCAGTGAACTAGCGGGGGTGGCAGATACGCAGTATTTT
-	TRBJ2-7	TRBV7-6	-	CASSLVGGAKNEQYF	TGTGCCAGCAGCTTAGTTGGGGGGGCTAAGAACGAGCAGTACTTC
-	TRBJ1-2	TRBV2	TRBD1	CASRAGTGQRSGYTF	TGTGCCAGCAGAGCCGGGACAGGGCAGCGGAGTGGCTACACCTTC
-	TRBJ1-6	TRBV7-6	-	CASSLEVGSAIGVRSPLHF	TGTGCCAGCAGCTTGGAAGTGGGGTCGGCGATTGGGGTACGGTCACCCCTCCACTTT
-	TRBJ1-6	TRBV9	-	CASSGGQGNSPLHF	TGTGCCAGCAGCGGGGGGCAGGGGAATTCACCCCTCCACTTT
-	TRBJ1-2	TRBV6-1	-	CASFRYGYTF	TGTGCCAGCTTCCGGTATGGCTACACCTTC
once	TRBJ1-2	TRBV5-1	-	CASSTRDNHLYGYTF	TGCGCCAGCAGCACCCGGGACAACCACCTCTATGGCTACACCTTC
few	TRBJ1-5	TRBV10-2	-	CASSEGWLGNQPQHF	TGCGCCAGCAGTGAAGGGTGGCTCGGCAATCAGCCCCAGCATTTT
-	TRBJ2-2	TRBV29-1	-	CSVGIQGLGTGELFF	TGCAGCGTCGGGATCCAGGGCTTGGGCACCGGGGAGCTGTTTTTT
-	TRBJ2-5	TRBV20-1	-	CSAGKIETQYF	TGCAGTGCTGGCAAAATTGAGACCCAGTACTTC
-	TRBJ1-4	TRBV2	-	CASSDEGGRNEKLFF	TGTGCCAGCAGTGACGAGGGAGGGAGAAATGAAAAACTGTTTTTT
few	TRBJ1-2	TRBV4-2	-	CASSHTGRVLGGYTF	TGTGCCAGCAGCCATACGGGGCGGGTCCTGGGTGGCTACACCTTC
few	TRBJ2-5	TRBV10-2	-	CASSHGTGRETQYF	TGCGCCAGCAGCCACGGGACGGGGAGGGAGACCCAGTACTTC
few	TRBJ1-5	TRBV5-8	-	CASSPRRFLGPQHF	TGTGCCAGCAGCCCGAGGAGGTTTCTTGGGCCCCAGCATTTT
-	TRBJ2-2	TRBV2	-	CASRPRATGELFF	TGTGCCAGCAGGCCCAGGGCCACCGGGGAGCTGTTTTTT
-	TRBJ2-1	TRBV2	TRBD2	CASSAGLAGGRQFF	TGTGCCAGCAGTGCCGGACTAGCGGGGGGGCGACAGTTCTTC
-	TRBJ1-6	TRBV19	TRBD1	CATTGQGTNSPLHF	TGTGCCACCACGGGACAGGGGACAAATTCACCCCTCCACTTT
-	TRBJ2-3	TRBV6-5	TRBD2	CASSYSAGVQDTQYF	TGTGCCAGCAGTTACTCCGCGGGGGTTCAGGATACGCAGTATTTT
-	TRBJ1-2	TRBV5-4	TRBD1	CASTRSGTGYGYGYTF	TGTGCCAGCACCAGGAGCGGGACAGGGTACGGCTATGGCTACACCTTC
-	TRBJ2-2	TRBV5-1	-	CASTLRVGALNTGELFF	TGCGCCAGCACCCTGAGGGTAGGGGCCCTTAACACCGGGGAGCTGTTTTTT
once	TRBJ1-1	TRBV5-1	TRBD1	CASSRRDRGPEAFF	TGCGCCAGCAGCCGTCGGGACAGGGGACCTGAAGCTTTCTTT
medium-sized	TRBJ2-1	TRBV5-6	-	CASSRTSTEQFF	TGTGCCAGCAGCCGAACTAGCACTGAGCAGTTCTTC
-	TRBJ1-6	TRBV5-1	-	CASSINPGGVDSPLHF	TGCGCCAGCAGCATAAACCCGGGGGGCGTCGATTCACCCCTCCACTTT
few	TRBJ1-1	TRBV2	-	CASITTPNTEAFF	TGTGCCAGCATCACCACACCGAACACTGAAGCTTTCTTT
-	TRBJ1-6	TRBV7-9	TRBD1	CASSSRDRGQNSPLHF	TGTGCCAGCAGCTCCCGGGACAGGGGGCAAAATTCACCCCTCCACTTT